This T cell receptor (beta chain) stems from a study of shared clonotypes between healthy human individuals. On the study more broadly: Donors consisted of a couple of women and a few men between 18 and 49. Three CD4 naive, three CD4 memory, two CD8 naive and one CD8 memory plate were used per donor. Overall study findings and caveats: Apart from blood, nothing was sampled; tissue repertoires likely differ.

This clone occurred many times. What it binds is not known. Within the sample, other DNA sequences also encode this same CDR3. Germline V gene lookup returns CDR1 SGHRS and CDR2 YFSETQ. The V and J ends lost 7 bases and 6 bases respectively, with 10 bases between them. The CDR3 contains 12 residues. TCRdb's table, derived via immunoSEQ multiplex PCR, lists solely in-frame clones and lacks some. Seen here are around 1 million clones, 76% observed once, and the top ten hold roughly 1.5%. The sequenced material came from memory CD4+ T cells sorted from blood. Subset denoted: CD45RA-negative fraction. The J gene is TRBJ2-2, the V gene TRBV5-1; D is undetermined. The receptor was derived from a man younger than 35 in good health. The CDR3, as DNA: TGCGCCAGCGCTAAGAGCGCCGGGGAGCTGTTTTTT. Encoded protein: CASAKSAGELFF.